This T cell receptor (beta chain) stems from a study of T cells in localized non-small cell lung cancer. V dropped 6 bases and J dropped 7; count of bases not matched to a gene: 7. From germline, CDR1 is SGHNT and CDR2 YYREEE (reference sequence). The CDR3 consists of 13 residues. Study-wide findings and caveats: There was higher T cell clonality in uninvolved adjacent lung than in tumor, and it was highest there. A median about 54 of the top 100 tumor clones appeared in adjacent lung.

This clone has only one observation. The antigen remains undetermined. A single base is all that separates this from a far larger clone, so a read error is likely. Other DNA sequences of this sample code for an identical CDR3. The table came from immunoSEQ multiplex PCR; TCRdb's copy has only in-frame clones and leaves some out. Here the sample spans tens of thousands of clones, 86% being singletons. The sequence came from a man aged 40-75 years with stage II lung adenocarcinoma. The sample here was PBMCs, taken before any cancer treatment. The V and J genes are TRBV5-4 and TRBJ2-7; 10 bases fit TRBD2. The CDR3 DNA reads TGTGCCAGCACTACGACTAGCGGGTATGAGCAGTACTTC. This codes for CASTTTSGYEQYF.